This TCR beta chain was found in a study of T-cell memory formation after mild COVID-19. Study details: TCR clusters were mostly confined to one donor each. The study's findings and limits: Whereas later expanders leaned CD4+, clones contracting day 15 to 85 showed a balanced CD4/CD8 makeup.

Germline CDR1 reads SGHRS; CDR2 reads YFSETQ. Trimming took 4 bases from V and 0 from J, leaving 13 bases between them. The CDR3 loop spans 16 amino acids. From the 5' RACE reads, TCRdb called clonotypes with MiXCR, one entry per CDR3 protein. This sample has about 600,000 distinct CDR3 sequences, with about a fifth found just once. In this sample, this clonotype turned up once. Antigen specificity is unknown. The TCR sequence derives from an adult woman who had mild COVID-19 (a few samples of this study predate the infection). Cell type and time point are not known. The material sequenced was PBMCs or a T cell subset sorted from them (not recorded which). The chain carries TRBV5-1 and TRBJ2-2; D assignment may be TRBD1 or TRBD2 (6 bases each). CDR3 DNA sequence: TGCGCCAGCAGCCCGGACAGACTAGCGAACACCGGGGAGCTGTTTTTT. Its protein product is CASSPDRLANTGELFF.